The 24 T cell receptor beta chains below come from one sample, sequenced in a study of molecular identifiers for immune sequencing clone quantification. Each CDR3 protein is one row after TCRdb ran MiXCR on the PCR reads. The sample includes about 630,000 distinct CDR3 sequences, around 25% of them seen just once. Sequencing was carried out using naive CD8+ T cells from blood, with Jurkat cell RNA spiked in. Subset described: FACS-sorted CD8+CD4-CCR7+CD45RA+ naive T cells. The receptors come from a human donor in good health. Some libraries in this study had Jurkat cell RNA spiked in.

This clonotype was found many times. The chain couples TRBV11-2 to TRBJ2-3, with TRBD2 identical over 7 bases. The germline gives CDR1 SGHAT, CDR2 FQNNGV. CDR3 length: 13 residues. The CDR3 DNA is TGTGCTTCCACGGGACTACGCACAGATACGCAGTATTTT. Residues: CASTGLRTDTQYF.

The rearrangement uses TRBV27 and TRBJ2-1, with 9 positions matching TRBD2. Germline trimming cut 2 bases from V and 0 bases from J; bases unmatched to any gene: 11. The CDR3 has 19 residues. Germline loops: CDR1 MNHEY, CDR2 SMNVEV (reference sequence). CDR3 DNA: TGTGCCAGCAGTTTAATCCCACCAAGCGGGAGGAGCTCCTACAATGAGCAGTTCTTC. It is translated as CASSLIPPSGRSSYNEQFF.

In this sample, this clonotype turned up a few times. Mismatch with germline at one junction end may stem from a read error. The rearrangement uses TRBV6-2 or TRBV6-3 and TRBJ1-5; possibly TRBD1 for D (5 bases). The CDR3 loop spans 16 amino acids. In germline, CDR1 is MNHEY, CDR2 SVGEGT. The CDR3 region has the DNA TGTACCAGCAGTTACCTCGACAGCCCAAACAATCAGCCCCAGCATTTT. This gives the protein CTSSYLDSPNNQPQHF.

Comment on this clonotype: A read error may be the cause here, since a much bigger clone is one base away. The chain couples TRBV13 to TRBJ2-2; unclear D gene. This CDR3 comprises 13 residues. Germline-derived CDR1 and CDR2 are PRHDT and FYEKMQ (reference sequence). V was pared by 0 bases and J by 9 bases, with 8 bases between. The CDR3 DNA reads TGTGCCAGCAGCTTAGGAACACGCCGGGAGCTGTTTTTT. Residues: CASSLGTRRELFF.

As regards this clonotype: Since a much larger clone is just one base distant, this may be a read error. The rearrangement uses TRBV7-2 and TRBJ2-1; D is uncertain. Trimming pared 5 bases from V and 2 bases from J, leaving 16 bases between. The CDR3 contains 16 residues. Germline CDR1 is SGHTA and CDR2 is FQGNSA. CDR3 nucleotides: TGTGCCAGCAGCCGCCTACACGGAAGAACCTACAATGAGCAGTTCTTC. Protein product: CASSRLHGRTYNEQFF.

This clonotype was observed a few times. V usage is TRBV7-8 and J usage is TRBJ2-1, with 8 bases matching TRBD1. The ends lost 5 bases at V and 0 bases at J; junction bases unmatched: 12. The CDR3 length is 18 residues. Looked up from germline, CDR1 is SGHVS and CDR2 is FQNEAQ. CDR3 sequence: CASSPFGQGFSSYNEQFF. CDR3 bases: TGTGCCAGCAGCCCCTTCGGACAGGGATTTTCCTCCTACAATGAGCAGTTCTTC.

This clonotype appeared a few times. This chain uses TRBV19 with TRBJ2-5; 7 nucleotides line up with TRBD2. V trimming: 1 base; J trimming: 3 bases; junction bases outside the gene matches: 8. CDR3 length: 16 amino acids. Germline V gene lookup returns CDR1 LNHDA and CDR2 SQIVND (reference sequence). In nucleotides, the CDR3 is TGTGCCAGTAGTATAGGGGGGGGACTATCGGAAGAGACCCAGTACTTC. As protein: CASSIGGGLSEETQYF.

This clonotype was seen a few times. A read error may produce the germline difference seen at one junction end. This chain uses TRBV12-3 or TRBV12-4 with TRBJ1-1; D gene unclear. The CDR3 totals 13 residues. CDR3: CASSLTRDPEALF. Written as DNA, the CDR3 is TGTGCCAGCAGTTTAACGCGGGATCCCGAAGCTCTCTTT.

Only a few counts were recorded for this clonotype. The rearrangement joins TRBV13 to TRBJ2-1; 8 bases align to TRBD2. V gave up 5 bases and J gave up 8 bases; unmatched junction bases: 11. From germline, CDR1 is PRHDT and CDR2 FYEKMQ (reference sequence). The CDR3 covers 15 residues. The DNA for the CDR3 is TGTGCCAGCAGCGGACTCGCTAGCGGGTACCATGAGCAGTTCTTC. This encodes CASSGLASGYHEQFF.

The sample holds a few counts of this clonotype. Germline is not matched at one junction end, which may reflect a read error. V usage is TRBV7-9 and J usage is TRBJ1-1, with TRBD1 as a possible D gene (6 bases). Germline CDR1 and CDR2: SEHNR and FQNEAQ (reference sequence). CDR3 size: 14 residues. This CDR3 reads CAGRLVTGRAEAFF. The CDR3 DNA reads as TGTGCCGGCAGACTCGTTACAGGGAGGGCTGAAGCTTTCTTT.

Turning to this clonotype: This clone may be a read error of a much larger clone one base away. The conserved phenylalanine or tryptophan normally closing the CDR3 is absent here, so this likely arose from a read error. The chain combines TRBV5-1 with TRBJ1-1, with D possibly being TRBD1 (5 bases). The ends were cut back, 4 bases at V and 0 bases at J, with 16 bases in the middle. Germline V gene sequence: CDR1 SGHRS, CDR2 YFSETQ. This CDR3 spans 16 amino acids. The CDR3 coding sequence is TGCGCCAGCAGCCTCCACCCGGGGGAGGTGAACACTGAAGCTTTCCTT. It is translated as CASSLHPGEVNTEAFL.

This clonotype was observed many times. The V and J genes are TRBV12-3 or TRBV12-4 and TRBJ1-5; D unclear. This CDR3 is 18 amino acids long. Trimming took 6 bases from V and 0 from J, leaving 21 bases between them. CDR3: CASSREPDQYNSNQPQHF. The CDR3 DNA reads TGTGCCAGCAGCCGAGAACCGGATCAGTACAATAGCAATCAGCCCCAGCATTTT.

The table lists this clonotype with many counts. This rearrangement joins TRBV20-1 to TRBJ2-5; no clear D gene. The germline CDR1 and CDR2 sequences are DFQATT and SNEGSKA (reference sequence). The CDR3 spans 14 residues. The V end was cut by 3 bases, the J end by 2 bases, with 13 bases between. The CDR3 region is CSARVGLGQETQYF. In DNA, the CDR3 is TGCAGTGCTAGGGTAGGGTTGGGGCAAGAGACCCAGTACTTC.

There are many counts of this clonotype. J is TRBJ2-3 and V is TRBV9; 8 positions match TRBD1. The CDR3 extends over 17 amino acids. Trimming cost V 0 bases and J 2 bases; bases outside gene matches: 8. The germline CDR1 and CDR2 sequences are SGDLS and YYNGEE. The CDR3 loop reads CASSVEGRTGPTDTQYF. In DNA, the CDR3 is TGTGCCAGCAGCGTAGAGGGGAGGACAGGGCCCACAGATACGCAGTATTTT.

The sample holds a few counts of this clonotype. This chain connects TRBV2 to TRBJ2-1; D call uncertain. The CDR3 extends over 15 amino acids. Germline lookup yields CDR1 SNHLY and CDR2 FYNNEI. The CDR3, as DNA: TGTGCTACGGCAGTCCCCACCCCAAAGTACAATGAGCAGTTCTTC. Its protein is CATAVPTPKYNEQFF.

A note on this clonotype: This may be a read error: a much more frequent sequence differs by one nucleotide. The chain combines TRBV7-6 with TRBJ2-3; weak D call: TRBD2 (6 bases). The CDR3 consists of 16 residues. Germline CDR1 reads SGHVS; CDR2 reads FNYEAQ. CDR3 nucleotides: TGTGCCAGCAGCTCCCATCGGGCTAGCGAGACAGATGCGCAGTATTTT. Amino acid sequence: CASSSHRASETDAQYF.

This chain joins TRBV6-2 or TRBV6-3 and TRBJ2-1, with 8 bases fitting TRBD1. J gave up 5 bases and V 2 bases, and 14 bases lay outside the gene matches. This CDR3 spans 18 amino acids. Germline values: CDR1 MNHEY, CDR2 SVGEGT. CDR3 sequence reads: CASSYKSAGQGIHNEQFF. CDR3 DNA: TGTGCCAGCAGTTACAAGTCAGCCGGACAGGGAATCCACAATGAGCAGTTCTTC.

This clonotype showed up just a few times. The chain employs TRBV4-1 and TRBJ2-1; D may be TRBD2 (6 bases). Germline-derived CDR1 and CDR2 are MGHRA and YSYEKL. V lost 3 bases, J lost 2 bases, and 14 bases lay in between. The CDR3 loop spans 16 amino acids. The CDR3, as DNA: TGCGCCAGCAGCCAGACTGGGACTCCCCCCTACAATGAGCAGTTCTTC. It encodes CASSQTGTPPYNEQFF.

Comment on this clonotype: A read error may explain this, as a much larger clone is one base away. The V call is TRBV12-3 or TRBV12-4, the J call TRBJ1-6; no definite D call. This CDR3 is 13 amino acids long. The CDR3 DNA sequence: TGTGCCAGCAGTCCCGACCTTAATTCACCCCTCCGCTTT. This sequence encodes CASSPDLNSPLRF.

The chain links TRBV20-1 to TRBJ2-5; D gene uncertain. Germline loops: CDR1 DFQATT, CDR2 SNEGSKA (reference sequence). This CDR3 is built from 15 residues. Trimming took 3 bases from V and 4 from J, leaving 18 bases between them. CDR3 DNA sequence: TGCAGTGCTAGTGCCGGGTGGTTCGGCATAGAGACCCAGTACTTC. Amino acid sequence: CSASAGWFGIETQYF.

This clonotype was counted at least ten times. CDR3 sequence reads: CASSQVPGMNTEAFF. The CDR3 region has the DNA TGTGCCAGCAGCCAAGTACCGGGGATGAACACTGAAGCTTTCTTT. This chain links TRBV3-1 with TRBJ1-1, with no clear D. This CDR3 region has 15 residues. V lost 1 base to trimming and J lost 0 bases, with 9 bases between them. Germline loops: CDR1 LGHDT, CDR2 YNNKEL (reference sequence). The entire variable domain, with the rest obtained from reference TRBV3-1 and TRBJ1-1, is as follows: DTAVSQTPKYLVTQMGNDKSIKCEQNLGHDTMYWYKQDSKKFLKIMFSYNNKELIINETVPNRFSPKSPDKAHLNLHINSLELGDSAVYFCASSQVPGMNTEAFFGQGTRLTVV.

There are many counts of this clonotype. This rearrangement joins TRBV7-9 to TRBJ2-3; D not resolved. CDR1 is SEHNR and CDR2 is FQNEAQ in the germline V gene (reference sequence). The V gene lost 4 bases and the J gene lost 0 bases, with 17 bases spanning the gap. The CDR3 runs to 17 residues. Here the CDR3 reads CASSSFPQWDSTDTQYF. The CDR3, as DNA: TGTGCCAGCAGCTCGTTCCCCCAGTGGGATAGCACAGATACGCAGTATTTT.

The CDR3 is CATSYLIGNEQFF. DNA of the CDR3: TGTGCCACCAGTTATCTGATTGGGAATGAGCAGTTCTTC. The chain employs TRBV24-1 and TRBJ2-1; D not certain. V shed 6 bases and J shed 7 bases, with 12 bases lying between them. This CDR3 spans 13 amino acids. The V gene's germline CDR1 is KGHDR and CDR2 SFDVKD.

This clonotype was picked up a small number of times. This chain uses TRBV19 with TRBJ2-1; 10 nucleotides match TRBD1. Germline CDR1 and CDR2: LNHDA and SQIVND (reference sequence). The V segment lost 3 bases and the J segment 6 bases; nucleotides outside the gene matches: 20. This CDR3 is 20 amino acids long. Here the CDR3 DNA reads TGTGCCAGTAGTATCAGTAGCTTGGTTTATGGGACAGGGGAGTCCAATGAGCAGTTCTTC. Translated: CASSISSLVYGTGESNEQFF. Complete variable domain (other parts from reference TRBV19 and TRBJ2-1): DGGITQSPKYLFRKEGQNVTLSCEQNLNHDAMYWYRQDPGQGLRLIYYSQIVNDFQKGDIAEGYSVSREKKESFPLTVTSAQKNPTAFYLCASSISSLVYGTGESNEQFFGPGTRLTVL.